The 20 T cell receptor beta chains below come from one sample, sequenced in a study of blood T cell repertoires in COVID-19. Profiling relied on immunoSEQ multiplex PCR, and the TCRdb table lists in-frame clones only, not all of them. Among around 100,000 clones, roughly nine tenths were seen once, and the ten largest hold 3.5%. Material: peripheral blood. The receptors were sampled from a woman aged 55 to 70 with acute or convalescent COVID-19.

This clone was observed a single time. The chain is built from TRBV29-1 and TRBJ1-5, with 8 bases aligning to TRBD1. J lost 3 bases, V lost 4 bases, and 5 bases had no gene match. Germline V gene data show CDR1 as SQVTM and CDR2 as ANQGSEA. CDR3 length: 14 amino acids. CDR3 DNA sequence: TGCAGCGTTGCAGGACAGGGTTTCAATCAGCCCCAGCATTTT. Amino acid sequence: CSVAGQGFNQPQHF.

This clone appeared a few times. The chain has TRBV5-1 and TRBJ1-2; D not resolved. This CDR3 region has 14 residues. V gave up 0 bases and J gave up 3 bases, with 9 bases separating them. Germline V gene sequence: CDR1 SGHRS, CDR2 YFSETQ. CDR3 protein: CASSLGKTDYGYTF. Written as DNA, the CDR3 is TGCGCCAGCAGCTTGGGGAAAACAGACTATGGCTACACCTTC.

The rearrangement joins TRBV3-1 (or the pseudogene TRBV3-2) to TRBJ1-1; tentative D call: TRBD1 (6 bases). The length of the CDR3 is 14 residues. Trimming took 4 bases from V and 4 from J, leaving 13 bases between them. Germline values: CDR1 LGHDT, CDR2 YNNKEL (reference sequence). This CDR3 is CASSPGRGGTEAFF. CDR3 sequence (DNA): TGTGCCAGCAGCCCCGGGAGGGGGGGCACTGAAGCTTTCTTT.

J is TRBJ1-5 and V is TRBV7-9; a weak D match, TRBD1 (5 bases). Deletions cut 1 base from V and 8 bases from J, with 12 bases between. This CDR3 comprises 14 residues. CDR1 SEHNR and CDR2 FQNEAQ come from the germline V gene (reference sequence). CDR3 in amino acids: CASSLGDSWEPQHF. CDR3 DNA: TGTGCCAGCAGCTTAGGGGACTCGTGGGAGCCCCAGCATTTT.

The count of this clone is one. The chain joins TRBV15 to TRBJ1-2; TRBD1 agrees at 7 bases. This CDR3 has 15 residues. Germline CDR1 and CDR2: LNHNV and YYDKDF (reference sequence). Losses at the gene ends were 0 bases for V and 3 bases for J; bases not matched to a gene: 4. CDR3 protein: CATSRDRGGDYGYTF. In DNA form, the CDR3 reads TGTGCCACCAGCAGAGATAGAGGGGGCGACTATGGCTACACCTTC.

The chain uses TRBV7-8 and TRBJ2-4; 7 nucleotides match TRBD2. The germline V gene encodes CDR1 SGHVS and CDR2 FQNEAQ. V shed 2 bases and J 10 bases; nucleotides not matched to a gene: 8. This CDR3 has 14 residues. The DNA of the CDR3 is TGTGCCAGCAGCTTAACAGCGGGGACGGAGATTCAGTACTTC. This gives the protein CASSLTAGTEIQYF. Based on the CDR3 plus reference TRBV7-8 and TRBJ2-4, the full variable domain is GAGVSQSPRYKVAKRGQDVALRCDPISGHVSLFWYQQALGQGPEFLTYFQNEAQLDKSGLPSDRFFAERPEGSVSTLKIQRTQQEDSAVYLCASSLTAGTEIQYFGAGTRLSVL.

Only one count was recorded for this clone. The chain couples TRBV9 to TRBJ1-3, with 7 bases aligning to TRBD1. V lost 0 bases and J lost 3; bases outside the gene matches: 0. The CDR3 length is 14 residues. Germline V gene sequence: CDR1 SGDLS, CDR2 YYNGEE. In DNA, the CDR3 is TGTGCCAGCAGCGTAGGACAGGGTGGAAACACCATATATTTT. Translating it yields CASSVGQGGNTIYF.

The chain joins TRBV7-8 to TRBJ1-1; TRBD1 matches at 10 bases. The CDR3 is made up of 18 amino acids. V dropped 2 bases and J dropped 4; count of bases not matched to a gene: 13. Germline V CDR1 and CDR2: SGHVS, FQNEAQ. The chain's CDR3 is CASSLPRTGGRESTEAFF. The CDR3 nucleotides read TGTGCCAGCAGCTTACCGAGGACAGGGGGACGGGAGAGCACTGAAGCTTTCTTT.

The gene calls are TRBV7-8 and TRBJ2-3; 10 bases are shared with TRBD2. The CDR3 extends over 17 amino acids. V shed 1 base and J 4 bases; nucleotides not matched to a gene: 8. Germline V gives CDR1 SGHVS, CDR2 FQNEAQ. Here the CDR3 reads CASSLGLAGVLSDTQYF. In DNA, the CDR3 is TGTGCCAGCAGCTTAGGGCTAGCGGGAGTCCTATCAGATACGCAGTATTTT. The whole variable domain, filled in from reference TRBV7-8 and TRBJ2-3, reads GAGVSQSPRYKVAKRGQDVALRCDPISGHVSLFWYQQALGQGPEFLTYFQNEAQLDKSGLPSDRFFAERPEGSVSTLKIQRTQQEDSAVYLCASSLGLAGVLSDTQYFGPGTRLTVL.

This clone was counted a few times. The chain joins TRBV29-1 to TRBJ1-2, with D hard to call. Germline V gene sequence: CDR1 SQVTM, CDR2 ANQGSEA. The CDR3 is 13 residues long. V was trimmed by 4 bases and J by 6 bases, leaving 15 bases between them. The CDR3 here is CSVVKLEGNGYTF. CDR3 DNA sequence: TGCAGCGTTGTTAAATTGGAGGGTAATGGCTACACCTTC.

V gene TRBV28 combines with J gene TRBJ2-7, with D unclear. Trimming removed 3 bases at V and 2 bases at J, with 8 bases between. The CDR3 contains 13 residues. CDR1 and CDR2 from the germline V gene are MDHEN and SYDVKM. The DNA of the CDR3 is TGTGCCAGCAGTTTTATAAATACCTACGAGCAGTACTTC. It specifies CASSFINTYEQYF.

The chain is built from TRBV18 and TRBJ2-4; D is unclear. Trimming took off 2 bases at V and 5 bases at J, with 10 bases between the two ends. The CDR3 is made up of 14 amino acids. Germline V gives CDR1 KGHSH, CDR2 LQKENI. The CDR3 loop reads CASSPDIVENIQYF. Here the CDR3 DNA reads TGTGCCAGCTCACCAGACATAGTCGAAAACATTCAGTACTTC.

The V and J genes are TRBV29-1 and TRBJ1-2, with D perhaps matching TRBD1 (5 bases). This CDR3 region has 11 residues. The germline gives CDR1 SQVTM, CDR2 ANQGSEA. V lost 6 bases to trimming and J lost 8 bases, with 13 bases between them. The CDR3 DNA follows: TGCAGCGTGGACGGGGGGACCGGCTACACCTTC. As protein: CSVDGGTGYTF.

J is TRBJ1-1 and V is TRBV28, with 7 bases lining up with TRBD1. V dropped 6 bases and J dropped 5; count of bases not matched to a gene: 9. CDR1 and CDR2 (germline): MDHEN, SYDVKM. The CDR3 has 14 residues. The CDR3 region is CASRGTALRTEAFF. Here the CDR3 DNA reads TGTGCCAGCAGGGGGACAGCCTTGCGTACTGAAGCTTTCTTT.

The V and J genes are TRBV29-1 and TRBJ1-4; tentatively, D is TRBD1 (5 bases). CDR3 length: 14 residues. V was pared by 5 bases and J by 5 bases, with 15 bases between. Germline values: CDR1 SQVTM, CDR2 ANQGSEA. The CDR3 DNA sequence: TGCAGCGTTCGGGACTTTGGGGGAAATGAAAAACTGTTTTTT. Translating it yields CSVRDFGGNEKLFF. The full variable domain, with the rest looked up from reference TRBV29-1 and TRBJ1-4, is SAVISQKPSRDICQRGTSLTIQCQVDSQVTMMFWYRQQPGQSLTLIATANQGSEATYESGFVIDKFPISRPNLTFSTLTVSNMSPEDSSIYLCSVRDFGGNEKLFFGSGTQLSVL.

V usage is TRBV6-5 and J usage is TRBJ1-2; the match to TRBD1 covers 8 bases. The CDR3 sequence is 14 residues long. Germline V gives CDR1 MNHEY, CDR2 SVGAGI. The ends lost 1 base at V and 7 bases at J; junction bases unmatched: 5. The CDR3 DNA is TGTGCCAGCAGTTACTTGGACAGGGCGGGTGGCTACACCTTC. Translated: CASSYLDRAGGYTF.

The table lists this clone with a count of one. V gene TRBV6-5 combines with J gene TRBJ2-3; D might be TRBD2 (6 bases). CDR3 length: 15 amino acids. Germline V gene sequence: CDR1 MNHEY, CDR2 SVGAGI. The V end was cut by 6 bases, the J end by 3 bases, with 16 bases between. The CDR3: CASSFRLGGTDTQYF. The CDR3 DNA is TGTGCCAGCAGCTTCAGACTAGGAGGAACAGATACGCAGTATTTT.

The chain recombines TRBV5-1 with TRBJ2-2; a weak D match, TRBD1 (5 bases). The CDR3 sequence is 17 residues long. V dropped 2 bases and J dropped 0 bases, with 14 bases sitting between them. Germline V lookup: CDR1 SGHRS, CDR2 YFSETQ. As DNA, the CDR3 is TGCGCCAGCAGCTTCCCGGACACAACCTCGAACACCGGGGAGCTGTTTTTT. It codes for CASSFPDTTSNTGELFF.

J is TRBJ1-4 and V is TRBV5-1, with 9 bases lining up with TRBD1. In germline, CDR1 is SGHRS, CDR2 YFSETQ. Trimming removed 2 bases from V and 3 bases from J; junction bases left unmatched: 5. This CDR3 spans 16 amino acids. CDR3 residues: CASSFGDRVANEKLFF. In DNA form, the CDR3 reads TGCGCCAGCAGCTTTGGGGACAGGGTTGCTAATGAAAAACTGTTTTTT.

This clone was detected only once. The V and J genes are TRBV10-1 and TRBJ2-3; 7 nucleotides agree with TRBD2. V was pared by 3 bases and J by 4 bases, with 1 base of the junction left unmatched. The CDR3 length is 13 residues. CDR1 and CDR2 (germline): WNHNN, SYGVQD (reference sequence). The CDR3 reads CASSEGLADTQYF. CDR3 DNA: TGCGCCAGCAGTGAAGGACTAGCAGATACGCAGTATTTT.